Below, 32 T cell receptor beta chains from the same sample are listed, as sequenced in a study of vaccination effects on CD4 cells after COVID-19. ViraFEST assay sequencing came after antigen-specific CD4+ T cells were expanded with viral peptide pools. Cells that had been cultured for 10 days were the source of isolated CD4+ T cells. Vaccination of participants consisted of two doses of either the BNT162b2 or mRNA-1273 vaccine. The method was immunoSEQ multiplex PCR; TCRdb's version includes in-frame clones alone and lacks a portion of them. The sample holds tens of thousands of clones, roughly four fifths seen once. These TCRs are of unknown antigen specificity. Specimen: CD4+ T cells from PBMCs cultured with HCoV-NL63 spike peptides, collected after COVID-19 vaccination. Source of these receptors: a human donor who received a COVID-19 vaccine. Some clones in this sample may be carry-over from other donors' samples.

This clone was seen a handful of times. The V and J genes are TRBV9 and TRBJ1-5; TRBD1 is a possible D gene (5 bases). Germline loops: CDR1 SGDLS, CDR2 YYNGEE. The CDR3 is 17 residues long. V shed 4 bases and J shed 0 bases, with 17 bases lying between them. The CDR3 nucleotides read TGTGCCAGCAGCCCCACAGACAGCCTCTATAGCAATCAGCCCCAGCATTTT. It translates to CASSPTDSLYSNQPQHF.

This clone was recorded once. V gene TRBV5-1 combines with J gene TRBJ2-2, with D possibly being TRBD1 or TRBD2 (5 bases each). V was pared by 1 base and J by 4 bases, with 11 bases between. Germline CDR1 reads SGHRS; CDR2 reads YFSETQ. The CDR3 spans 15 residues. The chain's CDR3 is CASSLSGTGTGELFF. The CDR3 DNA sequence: TGCGCCAGCAGCTTGTCAGGGACGGGCACCGGGGAGCTGTTTTTT.

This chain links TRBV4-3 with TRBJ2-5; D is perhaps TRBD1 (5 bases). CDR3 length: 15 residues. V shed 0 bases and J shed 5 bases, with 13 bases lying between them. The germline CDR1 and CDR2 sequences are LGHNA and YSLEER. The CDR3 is CASSQEYRTRETQYF. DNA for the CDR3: TGCGCCAGCAGCCAAGAGTACAGGACCAGGGAGACCCAGTACTTC.

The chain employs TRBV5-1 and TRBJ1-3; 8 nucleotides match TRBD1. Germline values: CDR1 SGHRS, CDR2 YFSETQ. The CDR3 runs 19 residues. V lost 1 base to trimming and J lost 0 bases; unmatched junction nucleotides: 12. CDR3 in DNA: TGCGCCAGCAGCTTGCACCTCGGGACAGGCGCAAACTCTGGAAACACCATATATTTT. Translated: CASSLHLGTGANSGNTIYF.

In DNA form, the CDR3 reads TGTGCCAGCAGCTCCACCCGGGGTATCGAGCAGTACGTC. Translated, it gives CASSSTRGIEQYV. This chain uses TRBV7-9 with TRBJ2-7; possibly TRBD2 for D (5 bases). V dropped 4 bases and J dropped 6 bases, with 13 bases sitting between them. There are 13 residues in the CDR3. In germline, CDR1 is SEHNR, CDR2 FQNEAQ (reference sequence).

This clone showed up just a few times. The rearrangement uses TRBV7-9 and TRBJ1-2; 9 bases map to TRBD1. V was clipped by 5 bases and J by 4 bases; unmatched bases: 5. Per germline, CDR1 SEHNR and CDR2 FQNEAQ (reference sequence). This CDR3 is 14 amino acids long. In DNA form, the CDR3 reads TGTGCCAGCAGCCCGGGACAGGGTTTCTATGGCTACACCTTC. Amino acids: CASSPGQGFYGYTF.

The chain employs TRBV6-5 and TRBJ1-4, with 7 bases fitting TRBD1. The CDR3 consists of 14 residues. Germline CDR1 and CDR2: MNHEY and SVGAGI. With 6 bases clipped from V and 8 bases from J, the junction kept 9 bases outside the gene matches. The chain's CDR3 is CASRPGGSVEKLFF. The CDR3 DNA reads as TGTGCCAGCAGGCCAGGGGGAAGTGTAGAAAAACTGTTTTTT.

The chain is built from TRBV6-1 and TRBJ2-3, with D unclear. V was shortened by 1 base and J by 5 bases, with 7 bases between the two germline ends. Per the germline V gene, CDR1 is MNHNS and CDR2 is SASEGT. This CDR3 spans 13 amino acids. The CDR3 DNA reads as TGTGCCAGCAGTGAAGTGGGGAAAGATACGCAGTATTTT. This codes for CASSEVGKDTQYF.

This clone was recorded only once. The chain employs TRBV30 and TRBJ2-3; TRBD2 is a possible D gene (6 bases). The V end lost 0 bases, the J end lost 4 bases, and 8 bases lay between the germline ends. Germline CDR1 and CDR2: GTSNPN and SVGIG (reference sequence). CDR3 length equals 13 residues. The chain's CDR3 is CAWSVGGADTQYF. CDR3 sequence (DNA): TGTGCCTGGAGTGTAGGAGGGGCAGATACGCAGTATTTT.

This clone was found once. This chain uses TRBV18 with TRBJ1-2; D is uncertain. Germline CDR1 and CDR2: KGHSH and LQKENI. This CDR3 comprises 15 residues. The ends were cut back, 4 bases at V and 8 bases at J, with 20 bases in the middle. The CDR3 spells CASSLGPQMGLGYTF. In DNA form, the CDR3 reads TGTGCCAGCTCACTTGGGCCGCAGATGGGATTGGGCTACACCTTC.

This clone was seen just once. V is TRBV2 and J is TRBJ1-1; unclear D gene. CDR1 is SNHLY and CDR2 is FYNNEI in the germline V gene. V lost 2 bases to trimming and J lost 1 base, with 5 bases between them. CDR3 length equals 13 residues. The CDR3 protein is CASSESGNTEAFF. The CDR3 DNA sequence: TGTGCCAGCAGTGAATCCGGGAACACTGAAGCTTTCTTT.

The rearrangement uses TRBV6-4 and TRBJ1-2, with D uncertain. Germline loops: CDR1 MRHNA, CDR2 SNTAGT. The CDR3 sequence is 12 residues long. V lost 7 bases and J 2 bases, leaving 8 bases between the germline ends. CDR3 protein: CASKGQNYGYTF. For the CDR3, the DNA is TGTGCCAGCAAAGGGCAGAACTATGGCTACACCTTC.

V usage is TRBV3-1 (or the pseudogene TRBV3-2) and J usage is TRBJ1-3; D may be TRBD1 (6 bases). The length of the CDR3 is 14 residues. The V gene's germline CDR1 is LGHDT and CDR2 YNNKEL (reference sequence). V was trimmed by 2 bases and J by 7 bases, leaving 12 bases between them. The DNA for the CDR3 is TGTGCCAGCAGCCAAAATAACAGGGCCAACACCATATATTTT. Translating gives CASSQNNRANTIYF.

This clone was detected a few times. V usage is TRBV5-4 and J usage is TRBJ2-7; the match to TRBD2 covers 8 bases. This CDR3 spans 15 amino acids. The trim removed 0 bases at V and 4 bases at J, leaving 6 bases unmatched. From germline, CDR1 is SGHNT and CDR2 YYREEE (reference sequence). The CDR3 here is CASSLDRLARYEQYV. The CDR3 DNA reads TGTGCCAGCAGCTTGGATCGACTAGCGAGATACGAGCAGTACGTC.

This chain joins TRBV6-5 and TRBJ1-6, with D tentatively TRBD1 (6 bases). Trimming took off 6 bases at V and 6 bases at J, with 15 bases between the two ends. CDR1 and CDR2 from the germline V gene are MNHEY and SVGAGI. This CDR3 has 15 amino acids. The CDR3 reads CASSRTGTGNSPLHF. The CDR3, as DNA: TGTGCCAGCAGCCGTACAGGGACGGGTAATTCACCCCTCCACTTT.

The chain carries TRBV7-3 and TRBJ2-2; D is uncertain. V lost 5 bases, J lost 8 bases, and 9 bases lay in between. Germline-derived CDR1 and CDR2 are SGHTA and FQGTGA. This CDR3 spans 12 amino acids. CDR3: CASSNPGGELFF. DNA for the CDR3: TGTGCCAGCAGCAACCCTGGGGGGGAGCTGTTTTTT.

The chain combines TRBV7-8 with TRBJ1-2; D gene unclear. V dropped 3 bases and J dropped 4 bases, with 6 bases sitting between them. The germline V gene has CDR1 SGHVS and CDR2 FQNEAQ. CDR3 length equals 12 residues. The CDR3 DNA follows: TGTGCCAGCAGCTTCGACGCCTATGGCTACACCTTC. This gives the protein CASSFDAYGYTF.

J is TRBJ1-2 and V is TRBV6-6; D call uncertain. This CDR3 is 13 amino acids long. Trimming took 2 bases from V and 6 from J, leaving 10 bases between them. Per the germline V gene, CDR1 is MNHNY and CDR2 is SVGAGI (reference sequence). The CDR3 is CASSYLAGDGYTF. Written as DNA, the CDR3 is TGTGCCAGCAGTTACCTGGCGGGCGATGGCTACACCTTC.

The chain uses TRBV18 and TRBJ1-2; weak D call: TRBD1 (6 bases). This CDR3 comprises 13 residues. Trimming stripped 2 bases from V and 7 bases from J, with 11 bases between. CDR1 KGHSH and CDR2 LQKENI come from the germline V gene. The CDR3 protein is CASSPTDRSGYTF. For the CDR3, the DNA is TGTGCCAGCTCACCAACGGACAGAAGTGGCTACACCTTC.

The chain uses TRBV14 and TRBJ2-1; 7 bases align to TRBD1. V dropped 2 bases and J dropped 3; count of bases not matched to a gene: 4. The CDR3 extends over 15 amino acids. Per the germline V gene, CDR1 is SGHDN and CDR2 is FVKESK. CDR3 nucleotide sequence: TGTGCCAGCAGCCAAAGGCGGACAGGCTACAATGAGCAGTTCTTC. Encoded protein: CASSQRRTGYNEQFF.

Here the CDR3 reads CASRYQETQYF. The DNA of the CDR3 is TGTGCCAGCAGGTACCAAGAGACCCAGTACTTC. The chain joins TRBV6-5 to TRBJ2-5; D gene ambiguous. V lost 6 bases and J 0 bases, leaving 2 bases between the germline ends. Germline CDR1 reads MNHEY; CDR2 reads SVGAGI. The CDR3 totals 11 residues.

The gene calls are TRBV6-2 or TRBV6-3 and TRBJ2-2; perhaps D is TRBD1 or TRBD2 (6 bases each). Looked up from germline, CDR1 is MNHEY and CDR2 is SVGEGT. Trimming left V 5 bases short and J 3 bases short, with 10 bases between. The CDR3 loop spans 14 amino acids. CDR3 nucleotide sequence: TGTGCCAGCAGTCCACGGGGGCACACCGGGGAGCTGTTTTTT. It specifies CASSPRGHTGELFF.

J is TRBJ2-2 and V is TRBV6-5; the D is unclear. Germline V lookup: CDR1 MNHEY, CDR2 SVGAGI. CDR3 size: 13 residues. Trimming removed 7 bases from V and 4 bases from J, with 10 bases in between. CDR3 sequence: CASTAARTGELFF. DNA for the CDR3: TGTGCCAGCACCGCAGCCCGCACCGGGGAGCTGTTTTTT.

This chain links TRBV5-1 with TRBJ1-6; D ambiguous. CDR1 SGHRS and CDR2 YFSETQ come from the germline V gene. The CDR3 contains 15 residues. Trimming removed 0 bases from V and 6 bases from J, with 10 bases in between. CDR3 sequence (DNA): TGCGCCAGCAGCTTGGTCGGTGGGTCTAATTCACCCCTCCACTTT. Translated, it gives CASSLVGGSNSPLHF.

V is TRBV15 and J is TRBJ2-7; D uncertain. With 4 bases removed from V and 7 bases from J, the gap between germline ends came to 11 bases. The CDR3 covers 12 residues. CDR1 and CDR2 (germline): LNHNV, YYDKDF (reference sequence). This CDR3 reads CATSKAYGEQYV. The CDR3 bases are TGTGCCACCAGCAAGGCCTACGGTGAGCAGTACGTC.

The CDR3 nucleotides are TGTGCCAGCAGATTAGGACAGGCCCCCTATAGCAATCAGCCCCAGCATTTT. Its protein is CASRLGQAPYSNQPQHF. The J gene is TRBJ1-5, the V gene TRBV28; 7 nucleotides match TRBD1. V was pared by 6 bases and J by 0 bases, with 11 bases of the junction left unmatched. CDR1 is MDHEN and CDR2 is SYDVKM in the germline V gene. CDR3 length: 17 amino acids.

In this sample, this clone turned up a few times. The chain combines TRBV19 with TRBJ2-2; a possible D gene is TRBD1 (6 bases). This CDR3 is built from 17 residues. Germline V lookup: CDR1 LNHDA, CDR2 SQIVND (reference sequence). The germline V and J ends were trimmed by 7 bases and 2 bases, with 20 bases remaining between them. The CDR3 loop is CASNRLGRGKNTGELFF. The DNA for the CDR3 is TGTGCCAGTAATCGTTTGGGCAGGGGTAAAAACACCGGGGAGCTGTTTTTT.

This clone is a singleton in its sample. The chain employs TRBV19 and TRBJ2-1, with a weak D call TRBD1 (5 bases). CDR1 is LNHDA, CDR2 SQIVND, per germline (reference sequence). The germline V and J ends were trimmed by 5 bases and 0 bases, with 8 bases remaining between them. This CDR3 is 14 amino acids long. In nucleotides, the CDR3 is TGTGCCAGTAGTCGACAGAGCTCCTACAATGAGCAGTTCTTC. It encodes CASSRQSSYNEQFF.

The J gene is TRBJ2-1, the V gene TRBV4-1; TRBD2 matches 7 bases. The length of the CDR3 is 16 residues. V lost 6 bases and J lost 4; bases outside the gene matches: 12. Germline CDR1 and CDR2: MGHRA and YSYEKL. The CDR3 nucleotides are TGCGCCAGCAGTTACACTGGCGGGGGAGTTTACAATGAGCAGTTCTTC. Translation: CASSYTGGGVYNEQFF.

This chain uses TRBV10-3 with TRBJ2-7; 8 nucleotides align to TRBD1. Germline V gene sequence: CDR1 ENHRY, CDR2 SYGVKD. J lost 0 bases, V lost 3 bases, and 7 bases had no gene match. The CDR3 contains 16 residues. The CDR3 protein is CAISDPGQGLSYEQYV. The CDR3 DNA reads TGTGCCATCAGTGACCCCGGACAGGGCCTCTCCTACGAGCAGTACGTC.

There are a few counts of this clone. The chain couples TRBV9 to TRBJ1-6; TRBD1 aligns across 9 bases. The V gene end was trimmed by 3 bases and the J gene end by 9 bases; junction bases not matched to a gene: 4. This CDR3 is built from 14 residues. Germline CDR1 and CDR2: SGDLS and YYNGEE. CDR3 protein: CASSARTGVSPLHF. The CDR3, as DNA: TGTGCCAGCAGCGCCCGGACAGGGGTTTCACCCCTCCACTTT.

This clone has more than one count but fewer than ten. CDR3 in DNA: TGTGCCAGCAGCTCGGACAGGGGGGACGTCCTGACTTTC. It encodes CASSSDRGDVLTF. The V gene is TRBV7-9, the J gene TRBJ2-6; 10 bases align to TRBD1. The CDR3 extends over 13 amino acids. Per germline, CDR1 SEHNR and CDR2 FQNEAQ (reference sequence). V lost 4 bases, J lost 11 bases, and 2 bases stayed unmatched.